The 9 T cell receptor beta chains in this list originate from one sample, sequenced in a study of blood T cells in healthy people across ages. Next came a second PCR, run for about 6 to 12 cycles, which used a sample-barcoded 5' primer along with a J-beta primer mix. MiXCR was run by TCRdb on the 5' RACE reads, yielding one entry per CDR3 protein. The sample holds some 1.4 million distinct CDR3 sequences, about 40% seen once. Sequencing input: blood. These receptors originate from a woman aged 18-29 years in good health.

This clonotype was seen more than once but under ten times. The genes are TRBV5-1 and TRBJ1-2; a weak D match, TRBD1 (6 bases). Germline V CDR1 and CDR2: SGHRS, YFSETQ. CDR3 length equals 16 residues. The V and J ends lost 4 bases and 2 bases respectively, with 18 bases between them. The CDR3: CASSVGGGARNYGYTF. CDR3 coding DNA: TGCGCCAGCAGCGTCGGTGGGGGGGCGAGAAACTATGGCTACACCTTC. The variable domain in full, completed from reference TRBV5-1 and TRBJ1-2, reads KAGVTQTPRYLIKTRGQQVTLSCSPISGHRSVSWYQQTPGQGLQFLFEYFSETQRNKGNFPGRFSGRQFSNSRSEMNVSTLELGDSALYLCASSVGGGARNYGYTFGSGTRLTVV.

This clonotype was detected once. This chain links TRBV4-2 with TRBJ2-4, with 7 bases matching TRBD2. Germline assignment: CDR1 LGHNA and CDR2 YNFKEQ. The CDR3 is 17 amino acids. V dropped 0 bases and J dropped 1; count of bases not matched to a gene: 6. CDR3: CASSQDGGSGAKNIQYF. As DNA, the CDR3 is TGTGCCAGCAGCCAAGACGGCGGGAGCGGGGCCAAAAACATTCAGTACTTC.

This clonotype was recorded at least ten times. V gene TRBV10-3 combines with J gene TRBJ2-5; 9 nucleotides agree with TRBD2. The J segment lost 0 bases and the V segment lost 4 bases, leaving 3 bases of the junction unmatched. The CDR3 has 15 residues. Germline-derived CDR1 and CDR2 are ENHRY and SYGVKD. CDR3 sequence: CAISGSSGDQETQYF. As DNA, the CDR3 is TGTGCCATCAGTGGGTCTAGCGGGGACCAAGAGACCCAGTACTTC.

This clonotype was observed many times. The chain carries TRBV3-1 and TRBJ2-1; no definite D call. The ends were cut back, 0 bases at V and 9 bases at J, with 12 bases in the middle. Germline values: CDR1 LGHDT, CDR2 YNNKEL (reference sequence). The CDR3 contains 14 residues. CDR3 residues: CASSQDQTLGEQFF. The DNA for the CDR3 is TGTGCCAGCAGCCAAGATCAAACTCTAGGTGAGCAGTTCTTC.

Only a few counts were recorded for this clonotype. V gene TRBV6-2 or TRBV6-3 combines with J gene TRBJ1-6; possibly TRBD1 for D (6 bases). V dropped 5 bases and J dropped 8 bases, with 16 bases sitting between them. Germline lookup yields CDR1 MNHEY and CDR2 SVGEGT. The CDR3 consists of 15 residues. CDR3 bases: TGTGCCAGCAGTCGACTTGACAGGATCTATTCACCCCTCCACTTT. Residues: CASSRLDRIYSPLHF.

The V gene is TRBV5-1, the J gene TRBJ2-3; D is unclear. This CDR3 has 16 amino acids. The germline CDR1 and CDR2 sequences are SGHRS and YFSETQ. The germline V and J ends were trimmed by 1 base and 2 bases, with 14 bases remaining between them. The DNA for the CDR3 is TGCGCCAGCAGCTTGAATGGGGTGCCAACCACAGATACGCAGTATTTT. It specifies CASSLNGVPTTDTQYF.

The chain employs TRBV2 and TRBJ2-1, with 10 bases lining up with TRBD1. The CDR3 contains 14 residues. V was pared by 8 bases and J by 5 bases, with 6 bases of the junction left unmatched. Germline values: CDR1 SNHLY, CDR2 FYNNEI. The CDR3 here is CASRDRGGNNEQFF. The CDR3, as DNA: TGTGCCAGCCGGGACAGGGGAGGAAACAATGAGCAGTTCTTC.

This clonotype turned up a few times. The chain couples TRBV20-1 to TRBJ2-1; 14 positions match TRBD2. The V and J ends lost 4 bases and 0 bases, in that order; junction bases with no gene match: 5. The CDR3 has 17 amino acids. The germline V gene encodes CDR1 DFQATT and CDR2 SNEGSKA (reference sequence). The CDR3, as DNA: TGCAGTGCTAAGGGACTAGCGGGAGACCTCTCCTACAATGAGCAGTTCTTC. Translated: CSAKGLAGDLSYNEQFF.

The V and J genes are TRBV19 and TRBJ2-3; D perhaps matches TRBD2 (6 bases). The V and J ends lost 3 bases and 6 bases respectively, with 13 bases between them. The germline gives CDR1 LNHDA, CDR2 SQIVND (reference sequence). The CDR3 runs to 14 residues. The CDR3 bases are TGTGCCAGTAGTATGAGACTAGAATCCGATACGCAGTATTTT. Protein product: CASSMRLESDTQYF.